The clone carrying this T cell receptor beta chain was counted a single time. The antigen remains undetermined. The donors were members of the validation cohort, which comprised more than 90 subjects and was separate from the first cohort of about 700 subjects. V lost 5 bases to trimming and J lost 10 bases, with 18 bases between them. The germline gives CDR1 SNHLY, CDR2 FYNNEI. The CDR3 runs 14 residues. The protocol was immunoSEQ multiplex PCR, while the TCRdb copy is restricted to in-frame clones and leaves out a portion. This sample has roughly 56,000 clones, with 89% found just once. The entry originates in a study of cytomegalovirus exposure and HLA in healthy donors. Notes on the study in general: In vitro, a few CMV-associated chains proved specific for CMV antigens. First-cohort TCR clusters were later found to tend to co-occur in the 130 or so validation repertoires.

The sequence derives from a woman between 18 and 29 years old in good health and CMV-seronegative. Input material: PBMCs. The chain combines TRBV2 with TRBJ2-1, with D possibly being TRBD2 (5 bases). The CDR3 loop is CASSQRVGPIEQFF. CDR3 DNA: TGTGCCAGCAGTCAGAGGGTCGGGCCGATCGAGCAGTTCTTC.